This T cell receptor (beta chain) was retrieved from a study of T cell changes during pregnancy in multiple sclerosis. Some clones are missing from TCRdb's copy, which holds only in-frame ones; the method was immunoSEQ multiplex PCR. The data show roughly 50,000 clones, about 90% seen once. The CDR3 totals 14 residues. Per germline, CDR1 SGDLS and CDR2 YYNGEE. V trimming: 2 bases; J trimming: 6 bases; junction bases outside the gene matches: 3. The genes are TRBV9 and TRBJ2-1, with TRBD2 matching 9 bases. This clonotype originated in a female donor in good health, enrolled as a control in a pregnancy study. The source material was peripheral blood, sampled after pregnancy. The DNA for the CDR3 is TGTGCCAGCAGCGTTAGCGGGAGCGTCAATGAGCAGTTCTTC. Protein sequence: CASSVSGSVNEQFF. Using reference TRBV9 and TRBJ2-1 for the parts outside the CDR3, the full variable domain is DSGVTQTPKHLITATGQRVTLRCSPRSGDLSVYWYQQSLDQGLQFLIQYYNGEERAKGNILERFSAQQFPDLHSELNLSSLELGDSALYFCASSVSGSVNEQFFGPGTRLTVL.